The 2 T cell receptor beta chains in this list originate from one sample, sequenced in a study of blood T cell repertoires in COVID-19. The assay was immunoSEQ multiplex PCR, and TCRdb's table has in-frame clones only and misses some. The sample shows 150,000 to 200,000 clones, 88% of them seen only once. Sequenced input: PBMCs or T cells enriched from blood (not recorded which). The receptors come from a woman between 18 and 29 years old who had recovered from COVID-19.

V gene TRBV28 combines with J gene TRBJ2-7; the D gene is possibly TRBD2 (6 bases). Trimming left V 6 bases short and J 0 bases short, with 18 bases between. CDR3 size: 16 residues. Germline V gives CDR1 MDHEN, CDR2 SYDVKM. The DNA of the CDR3 is TGTGCCAGCAGCCTGATGCGGGGAGGCTTCTCCTACGAGCAGTACTTC. It codes for CASSLMRGGFSYEQYF.

The gene calls are TRBV2 and TRBJ2-3; TRBD2 might be the D (6 bases). Trimming took 4 bases from V and 6 from J, leaving 17 bases between them. The CDR3 is 15 amino acids. CDR1 and CDR2 from the germline V gene are SNHLY and FYNNEI. The CDR3 nucleotides are TGTGCCAGCAGTGGCCAAAGACCTACTAGCGATACGCAGTATTTT. This sequence encodes CASSGQRPTSDTQYF.